The T cell receptor beta chain described here comes from a study of CD8+ T cells in alopecia areata. Points from the study as a whole: Researchers report lesional scalp, most notably alopecia totalis/universalis, outstripped normal scalp in clonality. Scalp sequencing captures resident alphabeta T cells of normal skin too.

Remarks on this clone: The antigen is unknown.

Trimming at V came to 4 bases and at J to 5 bases, leaving 11 bases not matched to a gene. The CDR3 loop spans 16 amino acids. Per germline, CDR1 LGHNA and CDR2 YNFKEQ. Starting from PBMCs, sorting isolated CD4+ and CD8+ T cells. After isolation, RNA underwent reverse transcription to generate cDNA as the sequencing template. Generated by immunoSEQ multiplex PCR, the TCRdb table keeps only in-frame clones and is missing some. The repertoire includes fewer than 150,000 clones, 55% to 80% of them detected once, and around 2.7% sits in the top ten. Sequencing used CD4+ T cells sorted from blood. V is TRBV4-2 and J is TRBJ2-5; 9 positions match TRBD2. The sequence derives from a human donor in good health. The DNA for the CDR3 is TGTGCCAGCAGCCTTAAGCTTGGGGCGGGAGGGGAGACCCAGTACTTC. Encoded protein: CASSLKLGAGGETQYF.